The 6 T cell receptor beta chains given below trace back to one sample, sequenced in a study of blood T cell repertoires in COVID-19. Using immunoSEQ multiplex PCR, the repertoire was profiled, and TCRdb retains in-frame clones only, with some absent. Here the sample spans 450,000 or so clones, less than 95% being singletons. Sequencing used PBMCs or T cells enriched from blood (not recorded which). The receptors were sampled from a man aged 18-30 years who had recovered from COVID-19.

This rearrangement joins TRBV14 to TRBJ1-5; a possible D gene is TRBD1 (5 bases). CDR1 is SGHDN, CDR2 FVKESK, per germline. The ends were cut back, 5 bases at V and 3 bases at J, with 11 bases in the middle. The CDR3 loop spans 14 amino acids. The chain's CDR3 is CASSRGGVNQPQHF. CDR3 in DNA: TGTGCCAGCAGCAGGGGAGGGGTCAATCAGCCCCAGCATTTT.

This chain uses TRBV7-9 with TRBJ2-6, with 8 bases lining up with TRBD1. Germline assignment: CDR1 SEHNR and CDR2 FQNEAQ (reference sequence). The V gene end was trimmed by 8 bases and the J gene end by 2 bases; junction bases not matched to a gene: 8. CDR3 size: 16 residues. The CDR3 nucleotides read TGTGCCAGCCCCGGTCAGGGGGCCCCTGGGGCCAACGTCCTGACTTTC. It yields the protein CASPGQGAPGANVLTF. The full variable domain, completed using reference TRBV7-9 and TRBJ2-6, is DTGVSQNPRHKITKRGQNVTFRCDPISEHNRLYWYRQTLGQGPEFLTYFQNEAQLEKSRLLSDRFSAERPKGSFSTLEIQRTEQGDSAMYLCASPGQGAPGANVLTFGAGSRLTVL.

The chain carries TRBV27 and TRBJ1-2, with 8 positions matching TRBD1. The CDR3 has 14 residues. The V gene end was trimmed by 3 bases and the J gene end by 7 bases; junction bases not matched to a gene: 7. Germline V CDR1 and CDR2: MNHEY, SMNVEV (reference sequence). The CDR3 is CASSFSGGAIGYTF. CDR3 coding DNA: TGTGCCAGCAGTTTCTCAGGGGGCGCGATTGGCTACACCTTC.

V usage is TRBV7-2 and J usage is TRBJ1-1; D is uncertain. V lost 2 bases, J lost 2 bases, and 9 bases lay in between. The CDR3 runs to 14 residues. The germline V gene encodes CDR1 SGHTA and CDR2 FQGNSA. This chain's CDR3 is CASSLTSGNTEAFF. The CDR3 DNA sequence: TGTGCCAGCAGCTTAACTTCAGGAAACACTGAAGCTTTCTTT.

This rearrangement joins TRBV12-3 or TRBV12-4 to TRBJ1-2; 7 bases are shared with TRBD1. J lost 11 bases, V lost 3 bases, and 9 bases had no gene match. This CDR3 is 13 amino acids long. The CDR3 DNA is TGTGCCAGCAGTTTGAAACAGGGGAATGAGTACACCTTC. Translation: CASSLKQGNEYTF.

This sequence joins TRBV30 and TRBJ2-7; D is perhaps TRBD1 (6 bases). This CDR3 is 12 amino acids long. Trimming removed 1 base from V and 4 bases from J, with 8 bases in between. Looked up from germline, CDR1 is GTSNPN and CDR2 is SVGIG (reference sequence). The DNA for the CDR3 is TGTGCCTGGAGTGCAGGGGTTTACGAGCAGTACTTC. It specifies CAWSAGVYEQYF.